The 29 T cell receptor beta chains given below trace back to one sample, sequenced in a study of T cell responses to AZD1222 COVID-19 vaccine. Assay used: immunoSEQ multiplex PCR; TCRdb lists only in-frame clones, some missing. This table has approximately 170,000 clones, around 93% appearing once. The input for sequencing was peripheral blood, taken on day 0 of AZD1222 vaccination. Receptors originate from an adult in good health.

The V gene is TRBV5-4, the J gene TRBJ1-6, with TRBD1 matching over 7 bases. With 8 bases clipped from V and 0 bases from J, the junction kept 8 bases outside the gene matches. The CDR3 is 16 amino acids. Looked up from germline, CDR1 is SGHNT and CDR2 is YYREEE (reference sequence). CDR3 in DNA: TGTGCCAGTACGCAGGGGGGAAGCTCCTATAATTCACCCCTCCACTTT. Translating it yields CASTQGGSSYNSPLHF.

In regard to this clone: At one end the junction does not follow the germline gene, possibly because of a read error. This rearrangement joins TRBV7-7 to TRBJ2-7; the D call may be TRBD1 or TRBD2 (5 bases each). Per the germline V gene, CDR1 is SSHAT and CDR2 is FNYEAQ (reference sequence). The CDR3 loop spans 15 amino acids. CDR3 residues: CASSPEAGYGGEQYF. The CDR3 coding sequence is TGTGCTAGCAGTCCGGAGGCAGGGTATGGGGGCGAGCAGTACTTC.

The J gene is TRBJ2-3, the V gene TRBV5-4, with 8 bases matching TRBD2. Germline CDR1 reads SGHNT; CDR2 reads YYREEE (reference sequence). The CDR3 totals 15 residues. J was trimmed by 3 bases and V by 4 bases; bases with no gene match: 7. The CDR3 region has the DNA TGTGCCAGCAGCCTGGGACTAGGAGGAACAGATACGCAGTATTTT. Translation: CASSLGLGGTDTQYF.

CDR3 in DNA: TGTGCCAGCACCCGAAATCTAAGACTAGCGGGAGGCTCAGATACGCAGTATTTT. This encodes CASTRNLRLAGGSDTQYF. The chain has TRBV7-2 and TRBJ2-3, with TRBD2 matching 13 bases. This CDR3 is built from 18 residues. Germline trimming cut 7 bases from V and 4 bases from J; bases unmatched to any gene: 14. From germline, CDR1 is SGHTA and CDR2 FQGNSA.

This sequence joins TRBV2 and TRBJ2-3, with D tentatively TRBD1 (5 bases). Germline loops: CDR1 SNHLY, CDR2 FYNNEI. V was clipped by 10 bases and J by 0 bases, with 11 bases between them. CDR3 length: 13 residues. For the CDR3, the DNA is TGTGCCACCGCCAGGGTCAGCACAGATACGCAGTATTTT. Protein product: CATARVSTDTQYF.

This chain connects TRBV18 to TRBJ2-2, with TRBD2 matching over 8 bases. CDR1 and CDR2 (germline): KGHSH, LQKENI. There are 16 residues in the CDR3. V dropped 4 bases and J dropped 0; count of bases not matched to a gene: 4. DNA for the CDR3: TGTGCCAGCTCACAACTAGCGGCCCCGAACACCGGGGAGCTGTTTTTT. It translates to CASSQLAAPNTGELFF.

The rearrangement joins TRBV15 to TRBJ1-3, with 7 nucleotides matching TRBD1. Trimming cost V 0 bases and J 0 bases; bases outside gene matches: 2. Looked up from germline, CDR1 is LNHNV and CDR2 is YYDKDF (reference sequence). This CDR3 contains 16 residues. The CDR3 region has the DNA TGTGCCACCAGCAGAGAAAACAGGGGCTCTGGAAACACCATATATTTT. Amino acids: CATSRENRGSGNTIYF.

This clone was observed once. CDR3 amino acids: CASSFMGQGNEKLFF. The CDR3 DNA follows: TGTGCCAGCAGCTTCATGGGACAGGGCAATGAAAAACTGTTTTTT. The chain carries TRBV7-9 and TRBJ1-4; TRBD1 aligns across 9 bases. This CDR3 has 15 residues. Germline values: CDR1 SEHNR, CDR2 FQNEAQ (reference sequence). Trimming took 3 bases from V and 5 from J; bases not matched to a gene: 4.

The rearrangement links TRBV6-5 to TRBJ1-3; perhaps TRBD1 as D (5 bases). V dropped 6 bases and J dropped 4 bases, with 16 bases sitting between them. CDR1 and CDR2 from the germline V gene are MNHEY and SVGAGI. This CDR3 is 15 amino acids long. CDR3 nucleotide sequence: TGTGCCAGCAGCCTCGGCGGGGGTTCCGGAAACACCATATATTTT. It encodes CASSLGGGSGNTIYF.

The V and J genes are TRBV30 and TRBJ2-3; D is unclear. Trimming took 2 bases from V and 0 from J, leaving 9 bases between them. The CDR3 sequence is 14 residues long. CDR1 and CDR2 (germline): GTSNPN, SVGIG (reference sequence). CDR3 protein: CAWSRPSSTDTQYF. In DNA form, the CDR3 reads TGTGCCTGGAGTAGACCCTCTAGCACAGATACGCAGTATTTT.

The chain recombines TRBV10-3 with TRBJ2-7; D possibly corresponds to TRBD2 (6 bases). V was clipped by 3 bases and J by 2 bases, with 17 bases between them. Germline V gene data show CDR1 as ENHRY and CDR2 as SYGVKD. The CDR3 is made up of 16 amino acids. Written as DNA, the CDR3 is TGTGCCATCAGTGAACCCGGGACTCCAGGAACCTACGAGCAGTACTTC. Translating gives CAISEPGTPGTYEQYF.

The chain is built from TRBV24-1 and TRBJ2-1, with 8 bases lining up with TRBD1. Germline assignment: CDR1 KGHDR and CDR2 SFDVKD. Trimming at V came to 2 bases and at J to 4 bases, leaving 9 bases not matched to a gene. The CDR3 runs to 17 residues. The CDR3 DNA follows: TGTGCCACCAGTGATTCAGCTGGACAGGGCCCTTACAATGAGCAGTTCTTC. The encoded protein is CATSDSAGQGPYNEQFF.

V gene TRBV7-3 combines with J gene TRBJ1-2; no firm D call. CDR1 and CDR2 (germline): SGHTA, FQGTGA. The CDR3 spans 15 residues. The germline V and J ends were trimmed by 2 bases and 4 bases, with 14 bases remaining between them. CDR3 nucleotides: TGTGCCAGCAGCTTACACGGAGGGCTAGGCTATGGCTACACCTTC. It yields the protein CASSLHGGLGYGYTF.

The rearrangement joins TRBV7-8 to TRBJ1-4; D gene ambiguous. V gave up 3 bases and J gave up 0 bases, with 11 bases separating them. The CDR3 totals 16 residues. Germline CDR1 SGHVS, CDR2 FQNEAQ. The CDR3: CASSLSVVATNEKLFF. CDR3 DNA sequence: TGTGCCAGCAGCTTGTCCGTAGTTGCAACTAATGAAAAACTGTTTTTT. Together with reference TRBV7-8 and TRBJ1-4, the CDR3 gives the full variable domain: GAGVSQSPRYKVAKRGQDVALRCDPISGHVSLFWYQQALGQGPEFLTYFQNEAQLDKSGLPSDRFFAERPEGSVSTLKIQRTQQEDSAVYLCASSLSVVATNEKLFFGSGTQLSVL.

CDR3 residues: CASSERTGAGAEKLFF. The DNA for the CDR3 is TGCGCCAGCAGCGAGAGGACAGGGGCCGGGGCTGAAAAACTGTTTTTT. The rearrangement links TRBV10-1 to TRBJ1-4; 9 bases line up with TRBD1. Germline-derived CDR1 and CDR2 are WNHNN and SYGVQD (reference sequence). Unmatched junction bases numbered 12, after V lost 6 bases and J lost 7 bases. CDR3 length equals 16 residues.

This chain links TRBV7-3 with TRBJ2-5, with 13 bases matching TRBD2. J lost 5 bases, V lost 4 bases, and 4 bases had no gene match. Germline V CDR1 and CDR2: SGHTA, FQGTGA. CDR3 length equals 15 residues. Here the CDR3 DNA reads TGTGCCAGCAGCTGGGGGACTAGCGGGATGGAGACCCAGTACTTC. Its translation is CASSWGTSGMETQYF.

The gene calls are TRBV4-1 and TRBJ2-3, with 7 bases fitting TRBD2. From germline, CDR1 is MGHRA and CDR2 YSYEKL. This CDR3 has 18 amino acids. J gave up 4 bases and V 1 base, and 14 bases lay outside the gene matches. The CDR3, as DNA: TGCGCCAGCAGCCAAGTAAAATTGCATGGCGGGAGCTCAGATACGCAGTATTTT. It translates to CASSQVKLHGGSSDTQYF.

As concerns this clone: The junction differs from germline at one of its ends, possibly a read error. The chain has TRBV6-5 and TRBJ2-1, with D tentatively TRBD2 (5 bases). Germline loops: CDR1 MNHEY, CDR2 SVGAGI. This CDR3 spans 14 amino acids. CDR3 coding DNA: TGTGCCAGCTGTTACAGTCCTGGGAGTTGTGAGCAGTTCTTC. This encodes CASCYSPGSCEQFF.

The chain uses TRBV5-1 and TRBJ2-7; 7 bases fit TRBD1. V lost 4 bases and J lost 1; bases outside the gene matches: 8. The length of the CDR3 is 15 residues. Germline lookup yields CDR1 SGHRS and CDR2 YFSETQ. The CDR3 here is CASSRGQSFSYEQYF. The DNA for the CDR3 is TGCGCCAGCAGCAGGGGACAGTCGTTTTCCTACGAGCAGTACTTC. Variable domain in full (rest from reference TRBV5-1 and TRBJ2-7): KAGVTQTPRYLIKTRGQQVTLSCSPISGHRSVSWYQQTPGQGLQFLFEYFSETQRNKGNFPGRFSGRQFSNSRSEMNVSTLELGDSALYLCASSRGQSFSYEQYFGPGTRLTVT.

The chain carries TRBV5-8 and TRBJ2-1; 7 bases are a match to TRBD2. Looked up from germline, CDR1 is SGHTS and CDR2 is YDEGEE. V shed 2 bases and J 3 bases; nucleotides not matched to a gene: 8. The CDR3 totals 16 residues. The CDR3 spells CASSLYGTIHYNEQFF. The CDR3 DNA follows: TGTGCCAGCAGCTTATACGGGACTATCCACTACAATGAGCAGTTCTTC. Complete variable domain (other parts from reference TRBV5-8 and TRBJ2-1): EAGVTQSPTHLIKTRGQQATLRCSPISGHTSVYWYQQALGLGLQFLLWYDEGEERNRGNFPPRFSGRQFPNYSSELNVNALELEDSALYLCASSLYGTIHYNEQFFGPGTRLTVL.

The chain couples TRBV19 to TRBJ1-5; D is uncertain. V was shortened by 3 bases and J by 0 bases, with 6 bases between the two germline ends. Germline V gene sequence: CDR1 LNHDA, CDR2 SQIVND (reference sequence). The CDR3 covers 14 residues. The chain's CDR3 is CASSMADSNQPQHF. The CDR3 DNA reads TGTGCCAGTAGTATGGCAGATAGCAATCAGCCCCAGCATTTT.

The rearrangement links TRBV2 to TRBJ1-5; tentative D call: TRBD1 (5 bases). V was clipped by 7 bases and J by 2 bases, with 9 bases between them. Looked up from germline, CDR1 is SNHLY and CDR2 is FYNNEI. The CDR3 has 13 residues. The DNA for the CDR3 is TGTGCCAGCAACGGGGCACGCAATCAGCCCCAGCATTTT. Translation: CASNGARNQPQHF.

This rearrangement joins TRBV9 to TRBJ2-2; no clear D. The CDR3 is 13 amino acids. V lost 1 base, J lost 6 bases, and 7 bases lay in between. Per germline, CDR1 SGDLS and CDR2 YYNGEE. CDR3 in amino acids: CASSVSWAGELFF. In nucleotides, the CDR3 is TGTGCCAGCAGCGTAAGTTGGGCCGGGGAGCTGTTTTTT.

The chain's CDR3 is CASSLEGRRNTEAFF. CDR3 sequence (DNA): TGTGCCAGCAGCTTAGAAGGACGGAGGAACACTGAAGCTTTCTTT. The chain uses TRBV11-1 and TRBJ1-1; no reliable D call. The CDR3 has 15 residues. V lost 1 base and J 1 base, leaving 10 bases between the germline ends. Germline CDR1 is SGHAT and CDR2 is FQDESV (reference sequence). The whole variable domain, filled in from reference TRBV11-1 and TRBJ1-1, reads EAEVAQSPRYKITEKSQAVAFWCDPISGHATLYWYRQILGQGPELLVQFQDESVVDDSQLPKDRFSAERLKGVDSTLKIQPAELGDSAMYLCASSLEGRRNTEAFFGQGTRLTVV.

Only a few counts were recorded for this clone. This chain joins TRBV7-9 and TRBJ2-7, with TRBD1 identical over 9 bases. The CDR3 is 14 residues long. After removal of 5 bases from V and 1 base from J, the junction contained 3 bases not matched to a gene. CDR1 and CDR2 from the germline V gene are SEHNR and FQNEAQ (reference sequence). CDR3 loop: CASSLGTGSYEQYF. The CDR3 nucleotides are TGTGCCAGCAGCCTCGGGACAGGGTCCTACGAGCAGTACTTC.

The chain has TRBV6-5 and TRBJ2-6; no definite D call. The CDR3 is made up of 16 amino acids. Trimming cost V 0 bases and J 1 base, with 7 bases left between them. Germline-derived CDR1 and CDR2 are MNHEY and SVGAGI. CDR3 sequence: CASSYSPVSGANVLTF. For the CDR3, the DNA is TGTGCCAGCAGTTACTCACCTGTGTCTGGGGCCAACGTCCTGACTTTC.

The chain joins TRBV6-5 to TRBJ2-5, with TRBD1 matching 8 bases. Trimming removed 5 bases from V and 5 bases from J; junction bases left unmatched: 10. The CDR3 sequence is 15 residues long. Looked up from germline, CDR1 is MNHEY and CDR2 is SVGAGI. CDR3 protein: CASSRQGMKQETQYF. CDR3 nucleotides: TGTGCCAGCAGTCGACAGGGGATGAAACAGGAGACCCAGTACTTC.

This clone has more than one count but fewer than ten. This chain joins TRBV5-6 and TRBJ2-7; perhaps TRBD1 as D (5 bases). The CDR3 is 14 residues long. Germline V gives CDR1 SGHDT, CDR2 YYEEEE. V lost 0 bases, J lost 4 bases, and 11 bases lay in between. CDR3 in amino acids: CASSLDSGLYEQYF. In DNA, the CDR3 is TGTGCCAGCAGCTTGGATTCAGGGCTTTACGAGCAGTACTTC.

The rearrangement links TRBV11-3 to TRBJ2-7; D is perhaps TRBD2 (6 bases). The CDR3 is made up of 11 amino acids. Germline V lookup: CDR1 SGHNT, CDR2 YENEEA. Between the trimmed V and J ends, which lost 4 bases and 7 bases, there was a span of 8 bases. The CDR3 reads CASSSGREQYF. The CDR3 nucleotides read TGTGCCAGCAGCTCGGGGAGGGAGCAGTACTTC.